These T cell receptor beta chains were read from a single sample in a study of blood T cells in healthy people across ages. TCRdb re-analysed the 5' RACE reads in MiXCR, keeping a single row per CDR3 protein. This table holds some 730,000 distinct CDR3 sequences, about 20% found once. Sequencing input: blood. Receptors originate from a man between 70 and 80 years old in good health. Each CDR3 is given with its conserved first and last residue. D genes are given only for firm matches.

cdr3_length: 13; v_call: TRBV6-1; j_call: TRBJ1-1; d_call: NA; cdr3_aa: CASILVVNTEAFF
cdr3_length: 15; v_call: TRBV29-1; j_call: TRBJ2-4; d_call: NA; cdr3_aa: CSVELQAKAKNIQYF
cdr3_length: 15; v_call: TRBV7-2; j_call: TRBJ2-5; d_call: NA; cdr3_aa: CASSLGVSGQETQYF
cdr3_length: 14; v_call: TRBV7-9; j_call: TRBJ1-1; d_call: TRBD1; cdr3_aa: CASSPQGARTEAFF
cdr3_length: 13; v_call: TRBV29-1; j_call: TRBJ1-4; d_call: NA; cdr3_aa: CSGQERTNEKLFF
cdr3_length: 11; v_call: TRBV10-1; j_call: TRBJ2-3; d_call: NA; cdr3_aa: CASRFGDTQYF
cdr3_length: 13; v_call: TRBV6-1; j_call: NA; d_call: TRBD1; cdr3_aa: CASLRQGGETQYF
cdr3_length: 15; v_call: TRBV18; j_call: TRBJ2-7; d_call: NA; cdr3_aa: CASSPAQGLSYEQYF
cdr3_length: 15; v_call: TRBV3-1; j_call: TRBJ2-7; d_call: TRBD2; cdr3_aa: CASSRTSGGGNEQYF
cdr3_length: 14; v_call: TRBV20-1; j_call: TRBJ1-2; d_call: NA; cdr3_aa: CSADPGWGARGYTF
cdr3_length: 15; v_call: TRBV7-9; j_call: TRBJ2-3; d_call: TRBD2; cdr3_aa: CASSLGAGGADTQYF
cdr3_length: 12; v_call: TRBV12-3/TRBV12-4; j_call: TRBJ2-1; d_call: NA; cdr3_aa: CACSYSGNEQFF
cdr3_length: 13; v_call: TRBV5-1; j_call: TRBJ2-3; d_call: TRBD1; cdr3_aa: CASSLGQELTQYF
cdr3_length: 13; v_call: TRBV29-1; j_call: NA; d_call: NA; cdr3_aa: CSANPTVQETQYF
cdr3_length: 16; v_call: TRBV9; j_call: TRBJ2-3; d_call: NA; cdr3_aa: CASSAARGTPTDTQYF
cdr3_length: 16; v_call: TRBV7-2; j_call: TRBJ2-3; d_call: NA; cdr3_aa: CASRPGTTLSTDTQYF
cdr3_length: 14; v_call: TRBV3-1; j_call: TRBJ2-1; d_call: NA; cdr3_aa: CASSPGTRDEEQFF